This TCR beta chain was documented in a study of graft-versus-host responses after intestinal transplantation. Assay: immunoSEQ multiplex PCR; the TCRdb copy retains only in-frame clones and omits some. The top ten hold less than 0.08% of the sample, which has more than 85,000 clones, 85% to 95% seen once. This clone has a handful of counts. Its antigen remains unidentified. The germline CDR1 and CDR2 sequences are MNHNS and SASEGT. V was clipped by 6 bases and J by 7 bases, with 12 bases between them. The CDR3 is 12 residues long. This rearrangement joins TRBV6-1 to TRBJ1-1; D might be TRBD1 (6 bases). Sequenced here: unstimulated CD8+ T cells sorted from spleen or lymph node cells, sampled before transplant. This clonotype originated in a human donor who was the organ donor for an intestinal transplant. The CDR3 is CASSQGHDEAFF. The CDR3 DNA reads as TGTGCCAGCAGCCAGGGGCACGATGAAGCTTTCTTT.